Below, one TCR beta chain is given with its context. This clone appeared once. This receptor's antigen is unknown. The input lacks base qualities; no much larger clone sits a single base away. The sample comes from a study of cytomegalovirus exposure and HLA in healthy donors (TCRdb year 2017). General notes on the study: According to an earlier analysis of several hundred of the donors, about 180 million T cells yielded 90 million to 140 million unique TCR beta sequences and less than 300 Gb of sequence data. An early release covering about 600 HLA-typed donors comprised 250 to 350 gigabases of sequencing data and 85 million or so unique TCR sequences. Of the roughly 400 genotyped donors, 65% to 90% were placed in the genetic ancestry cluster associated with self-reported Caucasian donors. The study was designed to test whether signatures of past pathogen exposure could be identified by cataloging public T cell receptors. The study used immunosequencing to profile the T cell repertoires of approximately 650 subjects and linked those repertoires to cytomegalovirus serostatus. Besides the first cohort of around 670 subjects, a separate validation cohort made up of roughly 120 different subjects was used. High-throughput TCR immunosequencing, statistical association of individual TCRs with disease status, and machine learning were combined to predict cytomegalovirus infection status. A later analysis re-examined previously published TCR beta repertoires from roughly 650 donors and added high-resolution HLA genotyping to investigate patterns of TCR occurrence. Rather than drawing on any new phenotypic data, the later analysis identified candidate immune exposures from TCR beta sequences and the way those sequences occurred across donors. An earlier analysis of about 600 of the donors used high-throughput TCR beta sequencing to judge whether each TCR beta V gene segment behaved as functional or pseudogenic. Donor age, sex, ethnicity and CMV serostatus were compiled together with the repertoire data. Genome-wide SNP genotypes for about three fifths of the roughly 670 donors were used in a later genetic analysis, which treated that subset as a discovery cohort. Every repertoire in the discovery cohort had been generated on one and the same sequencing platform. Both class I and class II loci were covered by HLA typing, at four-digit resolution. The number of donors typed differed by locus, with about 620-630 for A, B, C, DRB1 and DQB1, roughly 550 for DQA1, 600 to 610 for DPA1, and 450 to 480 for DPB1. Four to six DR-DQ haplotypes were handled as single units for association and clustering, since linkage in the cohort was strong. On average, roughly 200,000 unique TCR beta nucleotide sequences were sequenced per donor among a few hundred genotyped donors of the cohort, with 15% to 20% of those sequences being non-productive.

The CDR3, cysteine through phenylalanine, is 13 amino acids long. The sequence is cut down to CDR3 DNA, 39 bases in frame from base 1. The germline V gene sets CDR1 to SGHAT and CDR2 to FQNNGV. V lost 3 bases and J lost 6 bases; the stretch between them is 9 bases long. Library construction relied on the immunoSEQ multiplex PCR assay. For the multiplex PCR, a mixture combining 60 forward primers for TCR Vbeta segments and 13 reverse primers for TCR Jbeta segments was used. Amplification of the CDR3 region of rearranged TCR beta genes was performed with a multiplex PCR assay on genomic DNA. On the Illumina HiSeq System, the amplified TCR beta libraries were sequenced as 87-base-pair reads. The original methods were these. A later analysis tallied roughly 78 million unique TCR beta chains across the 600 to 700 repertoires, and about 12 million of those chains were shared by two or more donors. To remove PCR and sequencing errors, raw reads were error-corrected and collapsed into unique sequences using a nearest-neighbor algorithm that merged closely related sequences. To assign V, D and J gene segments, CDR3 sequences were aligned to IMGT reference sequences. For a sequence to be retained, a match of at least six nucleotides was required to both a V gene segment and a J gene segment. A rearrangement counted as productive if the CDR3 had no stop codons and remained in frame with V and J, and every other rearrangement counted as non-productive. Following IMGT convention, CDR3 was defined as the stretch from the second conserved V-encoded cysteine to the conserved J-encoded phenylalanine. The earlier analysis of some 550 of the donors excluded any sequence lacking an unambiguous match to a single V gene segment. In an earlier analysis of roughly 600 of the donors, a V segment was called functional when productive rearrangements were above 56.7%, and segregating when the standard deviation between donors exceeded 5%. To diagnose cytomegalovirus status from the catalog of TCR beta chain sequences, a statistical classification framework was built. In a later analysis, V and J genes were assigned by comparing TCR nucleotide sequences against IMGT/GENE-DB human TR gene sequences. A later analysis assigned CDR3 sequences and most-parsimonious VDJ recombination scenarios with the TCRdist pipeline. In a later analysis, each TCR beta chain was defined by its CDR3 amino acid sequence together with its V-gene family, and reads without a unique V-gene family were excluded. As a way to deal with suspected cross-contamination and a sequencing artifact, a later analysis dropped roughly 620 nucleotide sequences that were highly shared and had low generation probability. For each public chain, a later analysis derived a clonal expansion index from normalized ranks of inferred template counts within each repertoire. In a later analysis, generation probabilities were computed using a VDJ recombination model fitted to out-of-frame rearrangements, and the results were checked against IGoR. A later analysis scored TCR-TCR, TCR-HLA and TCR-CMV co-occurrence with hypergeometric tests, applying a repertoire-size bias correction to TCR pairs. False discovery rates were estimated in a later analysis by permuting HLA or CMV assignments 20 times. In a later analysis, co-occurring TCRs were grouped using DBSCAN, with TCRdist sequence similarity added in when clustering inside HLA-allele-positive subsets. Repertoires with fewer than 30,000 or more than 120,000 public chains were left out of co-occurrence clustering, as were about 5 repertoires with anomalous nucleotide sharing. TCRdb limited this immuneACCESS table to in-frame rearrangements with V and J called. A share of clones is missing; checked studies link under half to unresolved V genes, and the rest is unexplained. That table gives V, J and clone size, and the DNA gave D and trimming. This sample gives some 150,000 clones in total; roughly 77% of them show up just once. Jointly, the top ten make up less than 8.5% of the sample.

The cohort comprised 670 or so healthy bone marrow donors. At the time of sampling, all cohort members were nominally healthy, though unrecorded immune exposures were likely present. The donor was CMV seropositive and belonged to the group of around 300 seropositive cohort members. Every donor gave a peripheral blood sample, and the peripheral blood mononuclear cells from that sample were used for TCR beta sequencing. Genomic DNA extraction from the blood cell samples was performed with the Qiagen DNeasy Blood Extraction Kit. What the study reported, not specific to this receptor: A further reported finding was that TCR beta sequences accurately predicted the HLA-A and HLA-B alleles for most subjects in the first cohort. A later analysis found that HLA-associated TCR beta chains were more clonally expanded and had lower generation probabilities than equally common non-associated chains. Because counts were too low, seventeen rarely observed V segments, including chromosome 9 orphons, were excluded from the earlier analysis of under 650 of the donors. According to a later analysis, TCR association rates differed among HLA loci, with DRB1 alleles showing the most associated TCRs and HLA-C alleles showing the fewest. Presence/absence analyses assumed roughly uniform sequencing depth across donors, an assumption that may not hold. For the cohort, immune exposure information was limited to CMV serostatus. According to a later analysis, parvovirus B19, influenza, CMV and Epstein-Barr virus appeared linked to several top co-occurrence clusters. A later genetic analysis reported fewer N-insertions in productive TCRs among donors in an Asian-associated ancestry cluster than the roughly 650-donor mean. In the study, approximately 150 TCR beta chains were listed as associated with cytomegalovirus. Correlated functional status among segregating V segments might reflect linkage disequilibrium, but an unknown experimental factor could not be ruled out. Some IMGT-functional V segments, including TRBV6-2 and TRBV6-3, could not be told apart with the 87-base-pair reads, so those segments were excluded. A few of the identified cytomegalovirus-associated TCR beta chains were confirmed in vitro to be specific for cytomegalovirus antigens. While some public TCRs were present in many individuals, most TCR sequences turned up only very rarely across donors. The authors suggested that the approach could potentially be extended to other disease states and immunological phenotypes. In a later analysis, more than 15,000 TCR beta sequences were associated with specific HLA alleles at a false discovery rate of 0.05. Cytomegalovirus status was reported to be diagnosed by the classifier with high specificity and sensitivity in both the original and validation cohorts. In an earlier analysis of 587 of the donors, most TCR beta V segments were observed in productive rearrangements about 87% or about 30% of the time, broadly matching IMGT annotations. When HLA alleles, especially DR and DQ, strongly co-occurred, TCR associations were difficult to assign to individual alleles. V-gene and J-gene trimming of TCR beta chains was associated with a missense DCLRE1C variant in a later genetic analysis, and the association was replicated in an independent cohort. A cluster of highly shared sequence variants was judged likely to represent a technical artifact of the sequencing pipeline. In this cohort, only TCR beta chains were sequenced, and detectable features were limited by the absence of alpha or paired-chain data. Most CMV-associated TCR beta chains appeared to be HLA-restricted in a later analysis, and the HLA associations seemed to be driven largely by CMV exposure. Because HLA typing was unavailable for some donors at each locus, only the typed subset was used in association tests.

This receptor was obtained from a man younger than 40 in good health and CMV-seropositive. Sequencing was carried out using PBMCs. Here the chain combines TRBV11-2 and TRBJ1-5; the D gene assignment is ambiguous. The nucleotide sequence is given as TGTGCCAGCAGCTTCAGTGAGGGTCAGCCCCAGCATTTT. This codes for CASSFSEGQPQHF.